The entry below gives a single T cell receptor beta chain sequence along with its context. V lost 4 bases to trimming and J lost 4 bases, with 14 bases between them. The CDR3 extends over 15 amino acids. CDR1 and CDR2 from the germline V gene are LGHDT and YNNKEL (reference sequence). Recruited during active infection, patients (from Seattle) were subsequently followed longitudinally. The data are from a study of blood T cell repertoires in COVID-19. Study summary: COVID-19 samples from acute and convalescent phases originated in the United States, Italy and Spain. The analysed material was cDNA or gDNA that came from T cells, B-cell-depleted T cells, or PBMCs.

Original handling: Amplification of reference gene primers was used by the study to estimate nucleated cell counts. Repertoires were generated with immunoSEQ multiplex PCR, while TCRdb's copy carries only in-frame clones and drops some. The DNA was the basis for D and trimming; V, J and clone size are from that table. In the table there are 300,000 to 350,000 clones, approximately 89% of which are singletons. The rearrangement links TRBV3-1 (or the pseudogene TRBV3-2) to TRBJ2-1; D is possibly TRBD2 (6 bases). Sequenced input: peripheral blood. The clonotype originates from a woman in her sixties with COVID-19, enrolled during active disease. DNA of the CDR3: TGTGCCAGCAGCCGGTCTATTGGGGGGTACAATGAGCAGTTCTTC. This codes for CASSRSIGGYNEQFF.